The clone carrying this TCR beta chain turned up a few times. Its antigen is not identified. Under the authors' procedure: ImmunoSEQ output lacked quality scores and full-length reads, limiting matched filtering. Using immunoSEQ multiplex PCR, the repertoire was profiled, and TCRdb retains in-frame clones only, with some absent. That table supplies the V and J calls and clone size; D and trimming were determined from the DNA. The sample records some 1 million clones, around 75% being singletons. The sample belongs to a study of shared clonotypes between healthy human individuals. Across the whole study: The people who gave samples were two women and a few men aged 18 to 49.

General study findings and limits: Naive subsets, compared against memory subsets, generally had larger estimated richness values. Among a few donors, approximately 5% of naive CD4 clonotypes were found in common.

The receptor was derived from a man in his late teens or twenties in good health. Sequencing used memory CD4+ T cells sorted from blood. Subset reported: CD45RA-negative fraction.

The CDR3 reads CASSQGLNSPLHF. The CDR3 region has the DNA TGCGCCAGCAGCCAGGGATTAAATTCACCCCTCCACTTT. This sequence joins TRBV4-1 and TRBJ1-6; D remains unclear. Germline V gene lookup returns CDR1 MGHRA and CDR2 YSYEKL. Between the trimmed V and J ends, which lost 3 bases and 7 bases, there was a span of 7 bases. CDR3 length: 13 amino acids.